The next 25 T cell receptor beta chains were all read from a single sample in a study of blood T cells in healthy people across ages. Next came a second PCR, run for about 7 to 12 cycles, which used a sample-barcoded 5' primer along with a J-beta primer mix. Each CDR3 protein is one row after TCRdb ran MiXCR on the 5' RACE reads. Among about 720,000 distinct CDR3 sequences, 20% to 25% were seen once, and the ten largest hold 22%. The sequenced material came from blood. These receptors came from a man aged 70 or older in good health.

This chain links TRBV2 with TRBJ2-7; 8 bases fit TRBD1. Trimming at V came to 4 bases and at J to 3 bases, leaving 8 bases not matched to a gene. The CDR3 is 15 residues long. Germline V gene sequence: CDR1 SNHLY, CDR2 FYNNEI. This CDR3 is CASSAQGTGVYEQYF. The CDR3 bases are TGTGCCAGCAGTGCACAGGGGACAGGAGTCTACGAGCAGTACTTC.

This clonotype turned up a few times. The rearrangement links TRBV5-1 to TRBJ2-3; a weak D match, TRBD2 (6 bases). CDR3 length equals 15 residues. Germline values: CDR1 SGHRS, CDR2 YFSETQ. V lost 7 bases and J lost 4, with 19 bases in between. Here the CDR3 DNA reads TGCGCCAGCGCCTCCCGGGAGCAGGTAGCAGATACGCAGTATTTT. Amino acids: CASASREQVADTQYF.

This clonotype was observed a few times. The chain couples TRBV5-1 to TRBJ2-3; TRBD2 matches 12 bases. Germline V gene lookup returns CDR1 SGHRS and CDR2 YFSETQ. The CDR3 spans 16 residues. V gave up 5 bases and J gave up 7 bases; unmatched junction bases: 11. The CDR3 spells CASSSTGTSGSNTQYF. The CDR3, as DNA: TGCGCCAGCAGTTCAACCGGGACTAGCGGGTCAAATACGCAGTATTTT.

This chain uses TRBV7-9 with TRBJ2-7, with TRBD2 as a possible D gene (6 bases). The CDR3 contains 13 residues. Germline V gene lookup returns CDR1 SEHNR and CDR2 FQNEAQ (reference sequence). Between the trimmed V and J ends, which lost 2 bases and 7 bases, there was a span of 12 bases. The CDR3 sequence is CASSLFGGGEQYF. CDR3 coding DNA: TGTGCCAGCAGCTTATTCGGGGGTGGGGAGCAGTACTTC. The full variable domain, with the rest looked up from reference TRBV7-9 and TRBJ2-7, is DTGVSQNPRHKITKRGQNVTFRCDPISEHNRLYWYRQTLGQGPEFLTYFQNEAQLEKSRLLSDRFSAERPKGSFSTLEIQRTEQGDSAMYLCASSLFGGGEQYFGPGTRLTVT.

Ten or more counts support this clonotype. The chain employs TRBV7-9 and TRBJ1-3, with a tentative D call TRBD1 (5 bases). Germline values: CDR1 SEHNR, CDR2 FQNEAQ (reference sequence). Between the trimmed V and J ends, which lost 6 bases and 2 bases, there was a span of 11 bases. The length of the CDR3 is 14 residues. CDR3 region: CASSIGGTGNTIYF. DNA for the CDR3: TGTGCCAGCAGTATTGGGGGAACTGGAAACACCATATATTTT. Full variable domain (outside the CDR3, taken from reference TRBV7-9 and TRBJ1-3): DTGVSQNPRHKITKRGQNVTFRCDPISEHNRLYWYRQTLGQGPEFLTYFQNEAQLEKSRLLSDRFSAERPKGSFSTLEIQRTEQGDSAMYLCASSIGGTGNTIYFGEGSWLTVV.

The J gene is TRBJ2-3, the V gene TRBV20-1; 10 bases map to TRBD1. This CDR3 region has 13 residues. CDR1 DFQATT and CDR2 SNEGSKA come from the germline V gene (reference sequence). The ends lost 6 bases at V and 8 bases at J; junction bases unmatched: 8. The CDR3 sequence: CSARQGAGGTQYF. CDR3 in DNA: TGCAGTGCCAGACAGGGGGCTGGCGGTACGCAGTATTTT.

As concerns this clonotype: At one boundary the junction diverges from the germline segment, which might be a read error. The rearrangement uses TRBV7-8 and TRBJ1-2; TRBD1 is a possible D gene (6 bases). The CDR3 covers 15 residues. The germline gives CDR1 SGHVS, CDR2 FQNEAQ. The CDR3 DNA reads TGTGCCAGCGGCTTATCCAGGGGAGGGACCTATGGCTACACCTTC. The encoded protein is CASGLSRGGTYGYTF.

A few counts support this clonotype. V usage is TRBV15 and J usage is TRBJ2-5; 11 bases line up with TRBD1. This CDR3 comprises 18 residues. V trimming: 5 bases; J trimming: 0 bases; junction bases outside the gene matches: 11. Germline V lookup: CDR1 LNHNV, CDR2 YYDKDF (reference sequence). CDR3 in DNA: TGTGCCACCAGCCAGGACAGGGGGCTATGGGTTAACCAAGAGACCCAGTACTTC. Translation gives CATSQDRGLWVNQETQYF.

This chain links TRBV6-6 with TRBJ1-4, with D perhaps matching TRBD1 (5 bases). CDR3 size: 14 residues. V lost 6 bases to trimming and J lost 7 bases, with 15 bases between them. Germline CDR1 and CDR2: MNHNY and SVGAGI (reference sequence). CDR3 region: CASSGVRASEKLFF. CDR3 sequence (DNA): TGTGCCAGCAGCGGCGTCAGGGCTAGTGAAAAACTGTTTTTT.

This clonotype was counted a few times. The genes are TRBV5-6 and TRBJ2-5; TRBD1 agrees at 8 bases. J lost 3 bases, V lost 5 bases, and 3 bases had no gene match. Germline V gives CDR1 SGHDT, CDR2 YYEEEE. There are 13 residues in the CDR3. CDR3 sequence (DNA): TGTGCCAGCAGACAGGGGGGAGAAGAGACCCAGTACTTC. It translates to CASRQGGEETQYF.

This clonotype has only a few counts. One end of the junction is discordant with germline, which a read error may explain. J is TRBJ2-5 and V is TRBV24-1; D is tentatively TRBD1 or TRBD2 (5 bases each). The CDR3 contains 13 residues. Germline V gene lookup returns CDR1 KGHDR and CDR2 SFDVKD. In DNA form, the CDR3 reads TGTACCACCCAATGGGACCCATTGGGGACCCAGTACTTC. Amino acids: CTTQWDPLGTQYF.

V is TRBV12-3 or TRBV12-4 and J is TRBJ2-2; 10 bases agree with TRBD2. The trim removed 4 bases at V and 7 bases at J, leaving 6 bases unmatched. This CDR3 comprises 15 residues. The CDR3 sequence: CASSYLAGVLGELFF. In DNA form, the CDR3 reads TGTGCCAGCAGTTACCTAGCGGGGGTACTCGGGGAGCTGTTTTTT.

This clonotype has a handful of counts. V gene TRBV28 combines with J gene TRBJ2-2, with D tentatively TRBD1 (6 bases). This CDR3 comprises 14 residues. Germline V gives CDR1 MDHEN, CDR2 SYDVKM. V lost 4 bases to trimming and J lost 1 base, with 7 bases between them. The CDR3: CASSSGVNTGELFF. CDR3 DNA sequence: TGTGCCAGCAGTTCAGGGGTGAACACCGGGGAGCTGTTTTTT.

This clonotype was seen a handful of times. The V call is TRBV7-9, the J call TRBJ1-2, with 7 bases aligning to TRBD1. J gave up 4 bases and V 7 bases, and 9 bases lay outside the gene matches. There are 14 residues in the CDR3. CDR1 and CDR2 from the germline V gene are SEHNR and FQNEAQ (reference sequence). Written as DNA, the CDR3 is TGTGCCAGCACCGACAGGGATCAATTCTATGGCTACACCTTC. Residues: CASTDRDQFYGYTF.

This clonotype was seen a single time. The CDR3 spells CSARDPTRPSGRAFF. The CDR3 coding sequence is TGCAGTGCTAGAGACCCCACTCGACCCTCAGGGAGGGCTTTCTTT. V gene TRBV20-1 combines with J gene TRBJ1-1; D is perhaps TRBD1 (5 bases). The V gene's germline CDR1 is DFQATT and CDR2 SNEGSKA (reference sequence). The CDR3 runs 15 residues. V was trimmed by 0 bases and J by 11 bases, leaving 22 bases between them.

V and J are TRBV5-1 and TRBJ2-5; a weak D match, TRBD2 (6 bases). CDR1 is SGHRS, CDR2 YFSETQ, per germline. The CDR3 is made up of 13 amino acids. V gave up 2 bases and J gave up 11 bases, with 16 bases separating them. DNA for the CDR3: TGCGCCAGCAGCTTTAGGCAGACGGGGGAGCAGTACTTC. As protein: CASSFRQTGEQYF.

The chain uses TRBV5-1 and TRBJ2-1; 12 positions agree with TRBD1. Germline CDR1 and CDR2: SGHRS and YFSETQ. This CDR3 contains 18 residues. The V and J ends lost 8 bases and 4 bases, in that order; junction bases with no gene match: 16. The CDR3 protein is CASVTGTGGLARYNEQFF. CDR3 nucleotides: TGCGCCAGTGTCACCGGGACAGGGGGCCTTGCGAGGTACAATGAGCAGTTCTTC.

This clonotype has more than one count but fewer than ten. One end of the junction does not line up with germline, which may come from a read error. This chain links TRBV29-1 with TRBJ2-1; D may be TRBD2 (6 bases). This CDR3 comprises 11 residues. In germline, CDR1 is SQVTM, CDR2 ANQGSEA. CDR3 amino acids: CSVEATRDLHF. The CDR3 DNA reads as TGCAGCGTTGAAGCTACTCGGGACTTACACTTC.

This clonotype was counted a few times. This chain connects TRBV19 to TRBJ2-3; D possibly uses TRBD1 or TRBD2 (5 bases each). V lost 5 bases, J lost 8 bases, and 23 bases lay in between. Germline values: CDR1 LNHDA, CDR2 SQIVND (reference sequence). The CDR3 spans 16 residues. CDR3 in amino acids: CASSGPRGRNAATQYF. CDR3 bases: TGTGCCAGTAGTGGACCCCGGGGCCGAAACGCAGCTACGCAGTATTTT.

The chain has TRBV7-3 and TRBJ2-5, with 8 positions matching TRBD2. The germline CDR1 and CDR2 sequences are SGHTA and FQGTGA. V trimming: 4 bases; J trimming: 5 bases; junction bases outside the gene matches: 9. The CDR3 runs 15 residues. The CDR3 loop reads CASSSSGGRGETQYF. In DNA form, the CDR3 reads TGTGCCAGCAGCTCAAGCGGGGGAAGGGGGGAGACCCAGTACTTC.

The chain is built from TRBV29-1 and TRBJ2-3, with no clear D. Per the germline V gene, CDR1 is SQVTM and CDR2 is ANQGSEA. V lost 6 bases to trimming and J lost 0 bases, with 7 bases between them. CDR3 length: 12 amino acids. CDR3 nucleotides: TGCAGCGTAGCGCCTAGCACAGATACGCAGTATTTT. Residues: CSVAPSTDTQYF.

The genes are TRBV9 and TRBJ2-7, with D unresolved. V dropped 4 bases and J dropped 3 bases, with 5 bases sitting between them. This CDR3 spans 11 amino acids. CDR1 is SGDLS and CDR2 is YYNGEE in the germline V gene. CDR3 residues: CASSLNYEQYV. The CDR3 nucleotides are TGTGCCAGCAGCTTGAACTACGAGCAGTACGTC.

This clonotype was picked up a small number of times. The chain links TRBV29-1 to TRBJ1-1; TRBD1 might be the D (5 bases). V lost 0 bases, J lost 0 bases, and 5 bases lay in between. CDR1 is SQVTM and CDR2 is ANQGSEA in the germline V gene. The CDR3 covers 13 residues. The CDR3 reads CSVEEQVNTEAFF. The CDR3 DNA reads TGCAGCGTTGAAGAACAGGTGAACACTGAAGCTTTCTTT.

The rearrangement uses TRBV27 and TRBJ2-3, with a weak D call TRBD2 (6 bases). Trimming took 7 bases from V and 6 from J, leaving 17 bases between them. The CDR3 runs to 14 residues. Germline assignment: CDR1 MNHEY and CDR2 SMNVEV (reference sequence). The CDR3 DNA reads TGTGCCAGCACCCGATCAATCGCGGGGGATACGCAGTATTTT. Its translation is CASTRSIAGDTQYF.

This clonotype was recorded a few times. The gene calls are TRBV24-1 and TRBJ2-1; no clear D. Trimming left V 1 base short and J 13 bases short, with 19 bases between. The CDR3 runs to 15 residues. The V gene's germline CDR1 is KGHDR and CDR2 SFDVKD. The CDR3 region is CATSDFRWPPTGQFF. The CDR3 DNA sequence: TGTGCCACCAGTGATTTTCGGTGGCCCCCTACCGGTCAGTTCTTC.